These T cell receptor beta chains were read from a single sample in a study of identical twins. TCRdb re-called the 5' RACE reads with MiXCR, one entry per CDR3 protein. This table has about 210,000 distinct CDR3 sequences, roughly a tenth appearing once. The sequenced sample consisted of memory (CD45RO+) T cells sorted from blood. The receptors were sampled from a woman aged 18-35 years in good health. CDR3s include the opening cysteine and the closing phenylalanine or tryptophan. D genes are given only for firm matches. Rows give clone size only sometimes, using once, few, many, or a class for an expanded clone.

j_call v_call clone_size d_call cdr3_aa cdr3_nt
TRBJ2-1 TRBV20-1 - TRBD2 CSASRTSGSYNEQFF TGCAGTGCTAGCAGGACTAGCGGCTCCTACAATGAGCAGTTCTTC
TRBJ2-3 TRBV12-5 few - CASGLLTRTDTQYF TGTGCTAGTGGTTTGCTCACAAGAACAGATACGCAGTATTTT
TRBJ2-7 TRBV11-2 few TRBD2 CASSLESGSKRGYEQYF TGTGCCAGCAGCTTAGAATCGGGGTCGAAGCGGGGCTACGAGCAGTACTTC
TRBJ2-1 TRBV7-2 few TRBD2 CASSVTLTSGRDNEQFF TGTGCCAGCAGCGTCACACTAACTAGCGGGAGAGATAATGAGCAGTTCTTC
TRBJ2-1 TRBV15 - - CATSRGIGLGVPNNEQFF TGTGCCACCAGCAGAGGAATTGGGTTAGGGGTACCCAACAATGAGCAGTTCTTC
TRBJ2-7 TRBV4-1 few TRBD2 CASSQDRIAGGVNSYEQYF TGCGCCAGCAGCCAAGACCGTATAGCGGGAGGGGTCAACTCCTACGAGCAGTACTTC
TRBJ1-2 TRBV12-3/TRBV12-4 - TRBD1 CASSLDGQDPLDGYTF TGTGCCAGCAGTTTGGATGGACAGGACCCTTTGGATGGCTACACCTTC
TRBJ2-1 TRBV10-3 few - CAIRKREDYNEQFF TGTGCCATCAGGAAGAGGGAGGATTACAATGAGCAGTTCTTC
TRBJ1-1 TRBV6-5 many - CASSAYTEAFF TGTGCCAGCAGTGCTTACACTGAAGCTTTCTTT
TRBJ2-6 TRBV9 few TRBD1 CASSVGTGMVWANVLTF TGTGCCAGCAGCGTAGGGACAGGGATGGTCTGGGCCAACGTCCTGACTTTC
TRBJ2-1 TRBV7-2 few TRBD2 CASSPKRESYNEQFF TGTGCCAGCAGCCCCAAGCGGGAGAGCTACAATGAGCAGTTCTTC
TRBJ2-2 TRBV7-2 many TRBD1 CASRVYRGTGELFF TGTGCCAGCAGGGTATACAGGGGCACCGGGGAGCTGTTTTTT
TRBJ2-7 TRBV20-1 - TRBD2 CSAGTSGSSYEQYF TGCAGTGCTGGTACTAGCGGGAGTTCCTACGAGCAGTACTTC
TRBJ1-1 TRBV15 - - CATSSRTGNTEAFF TGTGCCACCAGCAGTCGGACGGGTAACACTGAAGCTTTCTTT
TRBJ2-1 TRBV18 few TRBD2 CASSSGLPSYNEQFF TGTGCCAGCTCGTCGGGACTACCGTCCTACAATGAGCAGTTCTTC
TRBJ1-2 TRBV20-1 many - CSPNGGDGSNYGYTF TGCAGTCCTAACGGTGGGGACGGCTCTAACTATGGCTACACCTTC
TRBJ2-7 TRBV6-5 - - CASSYKGRAAYEQYF TGTGCCAGCAGTTACAAGGGCAGGGCGGCCTACGAGCAGTACTTC
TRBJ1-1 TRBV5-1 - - CASSLGPLTEAFF TGCGCCAGCAGCTTGGGACCGCTCACTGAAGCTTTCTTT
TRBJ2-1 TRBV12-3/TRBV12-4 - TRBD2 CASSPELAGGPEEQFF TGTGCCAGCAGCCCCGAACTAGCGGGAGGGCCTGAGGAGCAGTTCTTC
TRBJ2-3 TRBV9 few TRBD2 CASSVGFAAGRRTDTQYF TGTGCCAGCAGCGTAGGATTTGCAGCGGGACGGCGCACAGATACGCAGTATTTT
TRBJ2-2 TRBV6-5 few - CASSSLGGRNTGELFF TGTGCCAGCAGTTCTCTAGGGGGGCGGAACACCGGGGAGCTGTTTTTT
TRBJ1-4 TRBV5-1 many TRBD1 CASARQGVSEKLFF TGCGCCAGTGCCAGACAGGGAGTATCGGAAAAACTGTTTTTT
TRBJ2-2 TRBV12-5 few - CASGSTGWDTGELFF TGTGCTAGTGGGTCGACAGGATGGGACACCGGGGAGCTGTTTTTT
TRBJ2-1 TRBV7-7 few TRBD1 CASSPFAGQGGNEQFF TGTGCTAGCAGCCCCTTTGCGGGACAGGGTGGGAATGAGCAGTTCTTC
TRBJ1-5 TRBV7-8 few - CASTARVLGSNQPQHF TGTGCCAGCACCGCCAGGGTTTTGGGGAGCAATCAGCCCCAGCATTTT
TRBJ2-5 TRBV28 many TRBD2 CASSASGKETQYF TGTGCCAGCAGCGCTAGCGGGAAAGAGACCCAGTACTTC
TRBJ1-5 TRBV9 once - CASSVDGVPNQPQHF TGTGCCAGCAGCGTAGACGGGGTACCCAATCAGCCCCAGCATTTT
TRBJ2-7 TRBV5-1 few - CASSSSPGHQNEQYF TGCGCCAGCAGCTCGTCCCCGGGACACCAAAACGAGCAGTACTTC
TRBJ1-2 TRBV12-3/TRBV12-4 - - CASSLSRGLSNYGYTF TGTGCCAGCAGTTTATCCAGGGGTTTGTCTAACTATGGCTACACCTTC
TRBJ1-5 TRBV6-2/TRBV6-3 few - CASTPQGVSSQHF TGTGCCAGTACGCCTCAGGGAGTAAGCTCCCAGCATTTT
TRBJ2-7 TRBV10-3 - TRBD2 CAISPLAGSLSYEQYF TGTGCCATCAGCCCACTAGCGGGATCCTTATCCTACGAGCAGTACTTC
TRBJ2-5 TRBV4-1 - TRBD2 CASRGGGAETQYF TGCGCCAGCCGGGGGGGAGGGGCTGAGACCCAGTACTTC
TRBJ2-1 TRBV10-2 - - CAAGGGEQFF TGCGCCGCCGGAGGGGGGGAGCAGTTCTTC
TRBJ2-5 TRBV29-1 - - CSARTQETQYF TGCAGCGCCAGGACCCAAGAGACCCAGTACTTC
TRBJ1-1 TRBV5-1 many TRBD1 CASSLSQGAEAFF TGCGCCAGCAGCTTAAGTCAGGGGGCTGAAGCTTTCTTT
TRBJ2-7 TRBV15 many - CATSRGTGLYEQYF TGTGCCACCAGCAGAGGTACAGGCCTATACGAGCAGTACTTC
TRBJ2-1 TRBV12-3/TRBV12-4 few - CASSLRGVSYNEQFF TGTGCCAGCAGTTTAAGGGGGGTCTCCTACAATGAGCAGTTCTTC
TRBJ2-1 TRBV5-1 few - CASSLSLQSSYNEQFF TGCGCCAGCAGCTTGAGTCTGCAGAGCTCCTACAATGAGCAGTTCTTC
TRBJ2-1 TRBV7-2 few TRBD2 CASSFPSGRGEQFF TGTGCCAGCAGCTTTCCTAGCGGGAGAGGTGAGCAGTTCTTC
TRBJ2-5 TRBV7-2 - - CASSPPLPGKETQYF TGTGCCAGCAGCCCCCCTCTTCCAGGGAAAGAGACCCAGTACTTC
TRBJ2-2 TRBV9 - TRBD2 CASSVETGGNTGELFF TGTGCCAGCAGCGTAGAAACGGGGGGGAACACCGGGGAGCTGTTTTTT
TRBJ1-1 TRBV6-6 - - CASVTHGRGGAFF TGTGCCAGCGTTACCCATGGCAGAGGGGGGGCTTTCTTT
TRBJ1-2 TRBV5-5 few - CASSPRGARSNYGYTF TGTGCCAGCAGCCCCCGGGGGGCGCGCTCCAACTATGGCTACACCTTC
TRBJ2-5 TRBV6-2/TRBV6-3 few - CASSYGLETQYF TGTGCCAGCAGTTACGGTCTGGAGACCCAGTACTTC
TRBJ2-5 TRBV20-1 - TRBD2 CSWDYQQETQYF TGCAGCTGGGACTACCAACAAGAGACCCAGTACTTC
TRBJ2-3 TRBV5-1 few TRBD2 CASSLGGSGDTQYF TGCGCCAGCAGCCTCGGGGGGAGCGGGGATACGCAGTATTTT
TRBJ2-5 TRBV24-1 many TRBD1 CATSAGGQETQYF TGTGCCACCAGTGCAGGGGGACAAGAGACCCAGTACTTC
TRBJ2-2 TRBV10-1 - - CASSKAEGTGELFF TGCGCCAGCAGTAAGGCAGAAGGGACCGGGGAGCTGTTTTTT
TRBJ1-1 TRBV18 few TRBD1 CASSPPRDRGLGTEAFF TGTGCCAGCTCACCCCCGAGGGACAGGGGGCTAGGCACTGAAGCTTTCTTT
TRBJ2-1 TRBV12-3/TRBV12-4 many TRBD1 CASSFGQVNNEQFF TGTGCCAGCAGTTTCGGACAGGTTAACAATGAGCAGTTCTTC
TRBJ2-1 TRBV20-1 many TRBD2 CSARIPSGEKPNEQFF TGCAGTGCTAGAATCCCTAGCGGGGAGAAACCCAATGAGCAGTTCTTC
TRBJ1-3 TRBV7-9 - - CASSPREGNTIYF TGTGCCAGCAGCCCACGGGAGGGAAACACCATATATTTT
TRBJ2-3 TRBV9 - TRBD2 CASSVGTSGDTQYF TGTGCCAGCAGCGTAGGGACTAGCGGGGATACGCAGTATTTT
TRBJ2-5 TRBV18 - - CASSRTGTGDLAQYF TGTGCCAGCTCACGAACCGGGACTGGGGATTTGGCCCAGTACTTC
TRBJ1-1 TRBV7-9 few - CASSQYAGRSTEAFF TGTGCCAGCAGCCAATACGCCGGGCGGTCCACTGAAGCTTTCTTT